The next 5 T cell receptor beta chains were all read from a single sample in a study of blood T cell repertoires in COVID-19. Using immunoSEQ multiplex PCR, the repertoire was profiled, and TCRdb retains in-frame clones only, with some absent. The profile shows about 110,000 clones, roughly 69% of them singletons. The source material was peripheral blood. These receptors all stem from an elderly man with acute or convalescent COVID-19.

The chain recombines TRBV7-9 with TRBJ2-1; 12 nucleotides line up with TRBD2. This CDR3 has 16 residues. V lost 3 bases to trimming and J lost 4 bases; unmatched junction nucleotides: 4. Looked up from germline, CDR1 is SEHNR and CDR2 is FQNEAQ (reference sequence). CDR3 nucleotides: TGTGCCAGCAGCTTGGGGACTAGCGGGTATTACAATGAGCAGTTCTTC. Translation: CASSLGTSGYYNEQFF.

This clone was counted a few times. CDR3 nucleotides: TGTGCCATCAGTGGCGCAGGGGATGGGGCCAACGTCCTGACTTTC. Amino acids: CAISGAGDGANVLTF. V usage is TRBV10-3 and J usage is TRBJ2-6, with a weak D call TRBD1 (6 bases). CDR1 and CDR2 (germline): ENHRY, SYGVKD. V was clipped by 4 bases and J by 3 bases, with 10 bases between them. The CDR3 has 15 amino acids.

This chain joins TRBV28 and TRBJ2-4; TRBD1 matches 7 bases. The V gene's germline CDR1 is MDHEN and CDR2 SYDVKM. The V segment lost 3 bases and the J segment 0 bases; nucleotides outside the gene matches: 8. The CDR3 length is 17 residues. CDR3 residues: CASSFRVTGVAKNIQYF. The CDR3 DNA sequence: TGTGCCAGCAGTTTCAGGGTAACAGGGGTAGCCAAAAACATTCAGTACTTC.

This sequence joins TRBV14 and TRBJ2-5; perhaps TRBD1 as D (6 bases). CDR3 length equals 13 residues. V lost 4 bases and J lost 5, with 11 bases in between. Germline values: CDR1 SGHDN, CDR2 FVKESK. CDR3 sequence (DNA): TGTGCCAGCAGCCGGGGTACAGGGGAGACCCAGTACTTC. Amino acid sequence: CASSRGTGETQYF.

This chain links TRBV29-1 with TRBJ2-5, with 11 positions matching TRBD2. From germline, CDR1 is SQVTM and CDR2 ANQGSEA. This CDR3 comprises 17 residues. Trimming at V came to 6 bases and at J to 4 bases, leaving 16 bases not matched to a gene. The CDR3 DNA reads TGCAGCGTCGCGGGACGGACCACTAGCGGGAGAGGAGAGACCCAGTACTTC. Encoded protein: CSVAGRTTSGRGETQYF.